The present entry profiles one TCR beta chain with its context. The clone's antigen remains unknown. No per-base quality is available; no much larger clone lies one base away. This specimen comes from a study of cytomegalovirus exposure and HLA in healthy donors (dated by TCRdb to 2015 to 2018). For the wider study: The roughly 700 repertoires of the first cohort and the 120 validation repertoires were produced on the same platform, according to a later analysis. The aim of the study was to test whether cataloging public T cell receptors could identify signatures of past pathogen exposure. Along with the roughly 710-subject first cohort, a separate validation cohort of approximately 110 different subjects was used. To predict cytomegalovirus infection status, the study combined high-throughput TCR immunosequencing, statistical association of individual TCRs with disease status, and machine learning. Overall results and qualifications from the work: In a later analysis, TCRs clustered in the first cohort were found to also tend to co-occur in the 130 or so validation repertoires, with about 94% of cluster scores above 0. The study listed 164 TCR beta chains as associated with cytomegalovirus. The validation cohort had no HLA typing available for a later analysis, so co-occurrence within that cohort was assessed over all 130 or so repertoires. According to the authors, the approach could potentially be generalized to other disease states and immunological phenotypes. A few of the identified cytomegalovirus-associated TCR beta chains were confirmed in vitro to be specific for cytomegalovirus antigens. Most TCR sequences were seen in very few donors, while some public TCRs were found in many individuals. The classifier was reported to diagnose cytomegalovirus status with high specificity and sensitivity in both the original and validation cohorts.

The donors were included in the validation cohort of roughly 120 subjects, a group kept apart from the approximately 690-subject first cohort. The receptor library was made with the immunoSEQ multiplex PCR assay. Concerning the study's data processing: A statistical classification framework was built to diagnose cytomegalovirus status from the catalog of TCR beta chain sequences. This immuneACCESS table, as held by TCRdb, lists in-frame sequences with V and J called but not all clones. Of the missing ones, under half trace to an unresolved V gene in checked studies; the others have no known cause. That table supplies the V and J calls and clone size; D and trimming were determined from the DNA. In all, the sample holds approximately 220,000 clones, and 80% to 85% of those were seen once. Over 12% of the sample is in the top ten clones. The CDR3 starts with the cysteine, ends with the phenylalanine, and has 13 residues. CDR3 DNA is the only sequence kept; it has 39 bases, read in frame from the first base. CDR1 SEHNR and CDR2 FQNEAQ were looked up in the germline V gene (reference sequence). V and J lose 5 bases and 4 bases, and a span of 11 bases separates them.

The TCR sequence derives from a woman in her twenties or thirties in good health and CMV-seropositive. Sequenced sample: PBMCs. The rearranged chain carries TRBV7-9 and TRBJ1-1; perhaps TRBD1 is the D gene, with 6 bases matching. The nucleotide sequence reads TGTGCCAGCAGCCCAACAGGGCCCACTGAAGCTTTCTTT. It specifies CASSPTGPTEAFF. The CDR3, completed at both ends by the reference TRBV7-9 and TRBJ1-1 genes, gives the full variable domain DTGVSQNPRHKITKRGQNVTFRCDPISEHNRLYWYRQTLGQGPEFLTYFQNEAQLEKSRLLSDRFSAERPKGSFSTLEIQRTEQGDSAMYLCASSPTGPTEAFFGQGTRLTVV.